This T cell receptor beta chain stems from a study of control samples from healthy donors and cancer patients (dated by TCRdb to about 2020). V and J are truncated by 6 bases and 2 bases respectively, leaving an intervening sequence of 11 bases. Taken from cysteine to phenylalanine, the CDR3 has 13 residues. Just the 39-base CDR3 DNA is kept, in frame starting at base 1. CDR1 LGHDT and CDR2 YNNKEL were looked up in the germline V gene (reference sequence). This clone appeared once. What antigen it recognizes has not been identified. No quality values exist for individual bases; no much larger clone is one base distant. Receptors were amplified or captured by the immunoSEQ multiplex PCR assay. Imported from immuneACCESS, the table was reduced by TCRdb to in-frame sequences with V and J called. These copies leave out some clones; in studies compared against another copy, an unresolved V gene accounts for under half, and the cause of the remainder is not known. The sample contains fewer than 500,000 clones, approximately 92% of them found a single time. The ten largest clones represent 5.5% to 7.5% of the sample.

Sequenced input: PBMCs. The source of this sequence is a man in his forties with head and neck cancer. This sequence uses TRBV3-1 (or the pseudogene TRBV3-2) and TRBJ2-7; the D region possibly corresponds to TRBD2 (6 bases align). The CDR3 protein sequence reads: CASRMGEAYEQYF. The nucleotide sequence is TGTGCCAGCAGAATGGGGGAGGCCTACGAGCAGTACTTC.